This T cell receptor (beta chain) was captured in a study of cytomegalovirus exposure and HLA in healthy donors. The PCR had 60 Vbeta and 13 Jbeta primers. Produced via immunoSEQ multiplex PCR; TCRdb's table is partial and in-frame only. Found here are 210,000 or so clones, roughly 80% of them singletons; the top ten hold roughly 16%. Trimming removed 4 bases from V and 5 bases from J, with 12 bases in between. Per the germline V gene, CDR1 is SGHRS and CDR2 is YFSETQ. The CDR3 loop spans 13 amino acids. The chain combines TRBV5-1 with TRBJ1-2, with D possibly being TRBD1 (6 bases). This TCR was sampled from a man in his forties in good health and CMV-seronegative. Sequencing was carried out using PBMCs. The CDR3 protein is CASSLGQIYGYTF. The CDR3 nucleotides are TGCGCCAGCAGCCTTGGACAGATATATGGCTACACCTTC. The full variable domain, its missing parts supplied by reference TRBV5-1 and TRBJ1-2, is KAGVTQTPRYLIKTRGQQVTLSCSPISGHRSVSWYQQTPGQGLQFLFEYFSETQRNKGNFPGRFSGRQFSNSRSEMNVSTLELGDSALYLCASSLGQIYGYTFGSGTRLTVV.